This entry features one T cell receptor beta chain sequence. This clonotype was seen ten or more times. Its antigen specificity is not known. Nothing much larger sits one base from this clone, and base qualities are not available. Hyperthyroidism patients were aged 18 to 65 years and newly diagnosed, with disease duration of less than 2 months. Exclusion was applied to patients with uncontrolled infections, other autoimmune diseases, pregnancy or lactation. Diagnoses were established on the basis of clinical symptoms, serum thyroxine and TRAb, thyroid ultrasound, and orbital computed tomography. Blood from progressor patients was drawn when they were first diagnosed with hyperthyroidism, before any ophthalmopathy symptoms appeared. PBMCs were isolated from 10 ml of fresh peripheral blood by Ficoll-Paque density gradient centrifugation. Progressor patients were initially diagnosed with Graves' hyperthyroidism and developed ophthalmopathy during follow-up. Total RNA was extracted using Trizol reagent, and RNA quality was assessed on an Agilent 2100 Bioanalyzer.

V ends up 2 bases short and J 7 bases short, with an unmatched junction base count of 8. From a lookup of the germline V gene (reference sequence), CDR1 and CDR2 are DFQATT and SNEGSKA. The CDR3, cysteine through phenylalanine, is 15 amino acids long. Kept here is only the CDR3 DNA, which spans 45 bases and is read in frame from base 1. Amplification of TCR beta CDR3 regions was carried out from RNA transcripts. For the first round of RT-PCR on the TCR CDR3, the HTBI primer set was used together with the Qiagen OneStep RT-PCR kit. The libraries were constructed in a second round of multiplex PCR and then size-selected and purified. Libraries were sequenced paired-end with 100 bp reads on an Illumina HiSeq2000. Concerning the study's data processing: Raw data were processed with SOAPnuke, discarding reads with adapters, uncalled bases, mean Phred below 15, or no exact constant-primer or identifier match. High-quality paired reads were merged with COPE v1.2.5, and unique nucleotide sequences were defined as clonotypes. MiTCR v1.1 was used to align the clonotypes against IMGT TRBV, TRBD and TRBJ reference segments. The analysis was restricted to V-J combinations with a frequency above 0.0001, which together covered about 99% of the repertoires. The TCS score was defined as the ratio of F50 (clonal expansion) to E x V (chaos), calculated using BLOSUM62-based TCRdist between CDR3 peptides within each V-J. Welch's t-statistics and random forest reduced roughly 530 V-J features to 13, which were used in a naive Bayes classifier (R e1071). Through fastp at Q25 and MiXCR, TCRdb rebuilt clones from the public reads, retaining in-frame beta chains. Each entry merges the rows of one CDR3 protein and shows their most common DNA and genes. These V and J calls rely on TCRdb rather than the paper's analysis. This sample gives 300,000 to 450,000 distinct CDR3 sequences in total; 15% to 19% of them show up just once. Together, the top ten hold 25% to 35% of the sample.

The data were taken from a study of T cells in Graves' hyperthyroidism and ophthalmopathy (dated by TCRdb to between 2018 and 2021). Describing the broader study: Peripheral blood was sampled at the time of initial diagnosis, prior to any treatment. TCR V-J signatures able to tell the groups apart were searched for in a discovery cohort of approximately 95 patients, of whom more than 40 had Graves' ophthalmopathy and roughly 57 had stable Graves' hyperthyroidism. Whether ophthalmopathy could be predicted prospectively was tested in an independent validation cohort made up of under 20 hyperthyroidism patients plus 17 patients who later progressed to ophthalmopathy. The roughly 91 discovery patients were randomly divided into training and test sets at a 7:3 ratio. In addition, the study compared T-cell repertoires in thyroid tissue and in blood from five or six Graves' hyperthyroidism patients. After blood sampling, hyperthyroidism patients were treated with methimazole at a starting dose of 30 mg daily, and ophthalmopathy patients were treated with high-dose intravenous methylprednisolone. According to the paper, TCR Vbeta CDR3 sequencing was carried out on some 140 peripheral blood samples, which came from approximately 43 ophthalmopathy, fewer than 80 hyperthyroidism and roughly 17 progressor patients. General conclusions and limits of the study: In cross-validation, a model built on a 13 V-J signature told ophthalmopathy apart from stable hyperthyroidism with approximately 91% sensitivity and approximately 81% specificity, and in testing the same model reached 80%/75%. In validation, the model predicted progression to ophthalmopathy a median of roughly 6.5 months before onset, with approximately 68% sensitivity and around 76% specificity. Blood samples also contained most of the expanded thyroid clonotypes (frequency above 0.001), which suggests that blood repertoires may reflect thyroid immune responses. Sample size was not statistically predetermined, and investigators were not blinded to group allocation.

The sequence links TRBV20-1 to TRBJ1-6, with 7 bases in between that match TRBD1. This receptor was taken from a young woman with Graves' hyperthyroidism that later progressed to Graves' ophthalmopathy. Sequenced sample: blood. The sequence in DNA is TGCAGTGCTAGATACGAAGGGGGCACCAATTCACCCCTCCACTTT. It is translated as CSARYEGGTNSPLHF.